This TCR beta chain was identified during a study of T cells after yellow fever vaccination. Study-level results: Clonotypes shared by both compartments, CD4 and CD8, made up a small share.

UMIs and a universal primer site were added when TCR cDNA was made by 5'RACE template switching. Via MiXCR, TCRdb re-called the 5' RACE reads, giving one row per CDR3 protein. The data contain just under 600,000 distinct CDR3 sequences, about 14% of them singletons. As concerns this clonotype: Its antigen is as yet unknown.

Per germline, CDR1 MNHEY and CDR2 SVGAGI. The CDR3 length is 14 residues. Trimming pared 0 bases from V and 4 bases from J, leaving 7 bases between. The sequence derives from a young man who received the YFV17D yellow fever vaccine. The genes are TRBV6-5 and TRBJ1-3; D remains ambiguous. The source was PBMCs, collected on the day of the yellow fever booster vaccination. The CDR3 here is CASSYSGGGNTIYF. The CDR3 nucleotides are TGTGCCAGCAGTTACTCCGGCGGAGGAAACACCATATATTTT.